This T cell receptor (beta chain) was recorded in a study of T cell changes during pregnancy in multiple sclerosis. Germline V gene lookup returns CDR1 SNHLY and CDR2 FYNNEI. The ends were cut back, 4 bases at V and 3 bases at J, with 15 bases in the middle. The length of the CDR3 is 15 residues. TCRdb's copy holds only in-frame clones and misses some; the assay was immunoSEQ multiplex PCR. The table lists tens of thousands of clones, just over 90% of them singletons. The sample in question was CD4+ T cells from peripheral blood mononuclear cells, obtained in the first trimester of pregnancy. V usage is TRBV2 and J usage is TRBJ2-5; D may match TRBD1 or TRBD2 (7 bases each). The source of this sequence is a female donor with multiple sclerosis, enrolled in a pregnancy study. In nucleotides, the CDR3 is TGTGCCAGCAGTGCAGCGGGACAGCCGGAAGAGACCCAGTACTTC. Protein: CASSAAGQPEETQYF.